This T cell receptor beta chain is drawn from a study of shared clonotypes between healthy human individuals. About the research overall: Researchers drew samples from a couple of women and a few men aged 18 to 49.

Deep-level assay runs were performed. The protocol was immunoSEQ multiplex PCR, while the TCRdb copy is restricted to in-frame clones and leaves out a portion. The data contain approximately 510,000 clones, approximately 79% of them singletons. Trimming cost V 1 base and J 6 bases, with 22 bases left between them. The V gene's germline CDR1 is SGHTA and CDR2 FQGNSA. This CDR3 region has 18 residues. The table lists this clone with a few counts. The chain links TRBV7-2 to TRBJ1-5; D may be TRBD1 (5 bases). The clonotype was recovered from a woman aged 40 to 49 in good health. Some clones in this sample may be carry-over from other donors' samples. The sequencing sample was made of PBMCs. The CDR3 DNA follows: TGTGCCAGCAGCTTAGTCGGGGGGTATTCCGGATCGAGTCAGCCCCAGCATTTT. This codes for CASSLVGGYSGSSQPQHF.